Shown below are 5 T cell receptor beta chains from a single sample sequenced in a study of blood T cell repertoires in COVID-19. The data were produced by immunoSEQ multiplex PCR, yet TCRdb's version contains in-frame clones alone and is incomplete. The table has about 97,000 clones, about 86% seen once. The sequenced sample consisted of peripheral blood. Receptors were obtained from a human donor in a cohort sampled during active COVID-19.

Of note for this clone: One junction end does not reproduce the germline sequence, and a read error may be involved. The chain couples TRBV3-1 (or the pseudogene TRBV3-2) to TRBJ2-1; 8 bases match TRBD1. From germline, CDR1 is LGHDT and CDR2 YNNKEL (reference sequence). This CDR3 has 15 amino acids. CDR3 DNA sequence: TGTGCCAGCAGCCCCCGGACAGGGAAGTACACTGAGCAGTTCTTC. Its translation is CASSPRTGKYTEQFF.

V is TRBV24-1 and J is TRBJ1-1, with 10 bases fitting TRBD1. V was pared by 3 bases and J by 3 bases, with 9 bases of the junction left unmatched. The germline V gene has CDR1 KGHDR and CDR2 SFDVKD. The CDR3 totals 17 residues. The CDR3 DNA reads TGTGCCACCAGTGATGACGACAGGGGGCGGACCGACACTGAAGCTTTCTTT. Translated, it gives CATSDDDRGRTDTEAFF.

In its sample, this clone was seen once. The rearrangement uses TRBV28 and TRBJ2-1; D is perhaps TRBD2 (6 bases). The CDR3 runs to 15 residues. Germline V gene lookup returns CDR1 MDHEN and CDR2 SYDVKM. The germline V and J ends were trimmed by 3 bases and 4 bases, with 13 bases remaining between them. The CDR3 region is CASSFVGLPYNEQFF. The CDR3 nucleotides read TGTGCCAGCAGTTTTGTGGGACTTCCTTACAATGAGCAGTTCTTC. The whole variable domain, filled in from reference TRBV28 and TRBJ2-1, reads DVKVTQSSRYLVKRTGEKVFLECVQDMDHENMFWYRQDPGLGLRLIYFSYDVKMKEKGDIPEGYSVSREKKERFSLILESASTNQTSMYLCASSFVGLPYNEQFFGPGTRLTVL.

The V call is TRBV13, the J call TRBJ2-1; 11 bases match TRBD2. Germline CDR1 PRHDT, CDR2 FYEKMQ (reference sequence). J gave up 9 bases and V 2 bases, and 6 bases lay outside the gene matches. The CDR3 has 15 amino acids. The CDR3 sequence is CASSLLAGGVSEQFF. CDR3 coding DNA: TGTGCCAGCAGCTTACTAGCGGGGGGAGTCAGTGAGCAGTTCTTC. The variable domain in full, completed from reference TRBV13 and TRBJ2-1, reads AAGVIQSPRHLIKEKRETATLKCYPIPRHDTVYWYQQGPGQDPQFLISFYEKMQSDKGSIPDRFSAQQFSDYHSELNMSSLELGDSALYFCASSLLAGGVSEQFFGPGTRLTVL.

The chain combines TRBV6-4 with TRBJ2-7; 7 nucleotides agree with TRBD2. The germline CDR1 and CDR2 sequences are MRHNA and SNTAGT. The CDR3 is 13 amino acids. V gave up 3 bases and J gave up 9 bases; unmatched junction bases: 8. The CDR3 nucleotides read TGTGCCAGCAGTGAAAGGTCTAGCGGCCCGCAGTACTTC. Translating it yields CASSERSSGPQYF.